The clone carrying this TCR beta chain was picked up a small number of times. The antigen is not known. TCRdb reprocessed the 5' RACE reads via MiXCR and lists one record per CDR3 protein. The sample carries about 60,000 distinct CDR3 sequences, about 12% recorded once. The germline V and J ends were trimmed by 6 bases and 6 bases, with 17 bases remaining between them. In germline, CDR1 is LNHDA, CDR2 SQIVND (reference sequence). The CDR3 has 14 residues. The data originate from a study of T-cell memory formation after mild COVID-19. Study-level information: TCR clusters were mostly donor specific.

General study findings and limits: CD4+ contracting clones were found mainly in CM and EM, and CD8+ ones in EMRA. A subset of responding clones appeared in pre-infection memory, suggesting cross-reactive memory joined.

The rearrangement uses TRBV19 and TRBJ1-2, with D perhaps matching TRBD1 (6 bases). The receptor comes from a man aged 18 to 29 who had mild COVID-19 (a few samples of this study predate the infection). Cell type and time point are not known. The sample taken for sequencing was PBMCs or a T cell subset sorted from them (not recorded which). The CDR3 sequence is CASRWDKEKDGYTF. The CDR3 bases are TGTGCCAGTAGGTGGGACAAGGAGAAGGATGGCTACACCTTC.